These T cell receptor beta chains were read from a single sample in a study of T cell clusters in autoimmune cytopenias. TCRdb reprocessed the multiplex PCR reads, with one entry per CDR3 protein and no DNA. Here the sample table reports 5,300 or so distinct CDR3 sequences. Another study also made use of these data, one on T cell repertoires in aging, cancer and after chemotherapy.

The sequenced material came from peripheral blood. These receptors originate from a human donor in good health. CDR3s include the opening cysteine and the closing phenylalanine or tryptophan. Each record gives: clone size, J gene, V gene, CDR3 protein. Clone size is shown for a subset of rows, as once, few, many or a class of expanded clone.

- | TRBJ2-1 | TRBV6-4 | CASSVSGTSGYNEQFF
- | TRBJ2-7 | TRBV6-2/TRBV6-3 | CASSGAGTETQYF
- | TRBJ2-1 | TRBV10-3 | CAISEAGATAYNEQFF
- | TRBJ2-3 | TRBV28 | CASSVPLAGNTDTQYF
- | TRBJ2-2 | TRBV6-4 | CASSADRAGELFF
- | TRBJ2-7 | TRBV7-9 | CASSLGGAGYEQYF
- | TRBJ2-7 | TRBV12-3/TRBV12-4 | CASSFRDRGYEQYF
medium-sized | TRBJ2-2 | TRBV6-1 | CASSALPSSNTGELFF
- | TRBJ2-7 | TRBV19 | CASGSTGAHEQYF
- | TRBJ2-1 | TRBV20-1 | CSARVPGGFNEQFF
- | TRBJ1-1 | TRBV12-3/TRBV12-4 | CASQVEGGRRDTEAFF
- | TRBJ2-7 | TRBV15 | CATSRDVGTARGYEQYF
- | TRBJ1-2 | TRBV30 | CAWSRGRPNYGYTF
medium-sized | TRBJ2-3 | TRBV6-5 | CAILDRYTDTQYF
medium-sized | TRBJ2-7 | TRBV6-1 | CASSEEAGSSYEQYF
medium-sized | TRBJ2-4 | TRBV19 | CASSAGSTKNIQYF
medium-sized | TRBJ2-1 | TRBV7-6 | CASSLRRGSSYNEQFF
- | TRBJ1-5 | TRBV28 | CASSRSWVNQPQHF
- | TRBJ1-3 | TRBV4-2 | CASSQGAVGGLSGNTIYF
- | TRBJ1-2 | TRBV6-5 | CASTWTSQDYGYTF
- | TRBJ2-7 | TRBV11-3 | CASSPFSGGGSYEQYF
medium-sized | TRBJ2-7 | TRBV18 | CASSRQGESYEQYF
- | TRBJ1-6 | TRBV5-1 | CASSLDRGNSPLHF
medium-sized | TRBJ2-1 | TRBV6-1 | CASSEGDSYNEQFF
medium-sized | TRBJ2-3 | TRBV27 | CASSKLGLTDTQYF
- | TRBJ1-1 | TRBV27 | CASRSGSPLNTEAFF
hyperexpanded | TRBJ1-6 | TRBV30 | CASSDNSPLHF
medium-sized | TRBJ1-6 | TRBV6-1 | CASKSGNNSPLHF
- | TRBJ2-3 | TRBV20-1 | CSATVGTSGGGTDTQYF
- | TRBJ2-1 | TRBV5-4 | CASSSLAGGSMDEQFF
- | TRBJ2-1 | TRBV25-1 | CASSVAAPSEQFF
medium-sized | TRBJ1-6 | TRBV6-5 | CASMPGGTNSPLHF
- | TRBJ2-3 | TRBV5-1 | CASSPDTGDTQYF
medium-sized | TRBJ2-5 | TRBV6-5 | CASSYYGGSQETQYF
medium-sized | TRBJ1-1 | TRBV28 | CASSPEGLRNTEAFF
medium-sized | TRBJ1-2 | TRBV30 | CAWQGANYGYTF
- | TRBJ1-2 | TRBV7-9 | CASSFTGGRGDYGYTF
- | TRBJ1-1 | TRBV24-1 | CATSDSGPSYEAFF
- | TRBJ1-4 | TRBV7-9 | CASSWSGEKLFF
- | TRBJ2-5 | TRBV20-1 | CSARPGTSQETQYF